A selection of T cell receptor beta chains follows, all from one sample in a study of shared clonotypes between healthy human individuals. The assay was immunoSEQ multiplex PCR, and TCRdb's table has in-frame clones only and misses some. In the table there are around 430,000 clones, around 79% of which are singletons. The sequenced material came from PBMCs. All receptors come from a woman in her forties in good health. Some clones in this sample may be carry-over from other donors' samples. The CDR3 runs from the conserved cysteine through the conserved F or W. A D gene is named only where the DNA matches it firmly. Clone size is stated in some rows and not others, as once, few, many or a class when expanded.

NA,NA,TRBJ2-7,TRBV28,CASSPERTASYEQYF,TGTGCCAGCAGTCCAGAACGGACGGCATCCTACGAGCAGTACTTC
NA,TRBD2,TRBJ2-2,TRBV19,CASSIGGGDTGELFF,TGTGCCAGTAGTATCGGTGGGGGGGACACCGGGGAGCTGTTTTTT
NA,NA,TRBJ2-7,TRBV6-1,CASRLSPGAYEQYF,TGTGCCAGCAGGCTGTCTCCCGGGGCTTACGAGCAGTACTTC
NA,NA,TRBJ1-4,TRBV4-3,CASSQDPGGETTNEKLFF,TGCGCCAGCAGCCAAGACCCCGGGGGGGAAACAACTAATGAAAAACTGTTTTTT
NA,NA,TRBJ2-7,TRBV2,CASSERTYEQYF,TGTGCCAGCAGTGAGAGGACCTACGAGCAGTACTTC
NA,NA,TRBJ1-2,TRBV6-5,CASSYFTASRYGYTF,TGTGCCAGCAGTTACTTTACAGCATCTCGCTATGGCTACACCTTC
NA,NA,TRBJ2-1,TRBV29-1,CSVEWGARDEQFF,TGCAGCGTTGAGTGGGGGGCGCGGGATGAGCAGTTCTTC
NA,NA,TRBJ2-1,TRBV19,CASSIGGGDAYNEQFF,TGTGCCAGTAGTATTGGTGGCGGGGATGCCTACAATGAGCAGTTCTTC
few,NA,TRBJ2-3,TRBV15,CATSRDRGPADTQYF,TGTGCCACCAGCAGAGATCGGGGGCCTGCAGATACGCAGTATTTT
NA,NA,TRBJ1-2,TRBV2,CASMRGTSGVYGYTF,TGTGCCAGCATGAGGGGGACGTCTGGGGTCTATGGCTACACCTTC
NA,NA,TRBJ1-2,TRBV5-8,CASIYIGQQYGYTF,TGTGCCAGCATCTACATAGGGCAGCAATATGGCTACACCTTC
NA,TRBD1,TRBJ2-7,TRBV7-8,CASSPGQSSYEQYF,TGTGCCAGCAGCCCGGGACAGAGCTCCTACGAGCAGTACTTC
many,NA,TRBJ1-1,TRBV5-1,CASSIMGRNTEAFF,TGCGCCAGCAGCATTATGGGTAGGAACACTGAAGCTTTCTTT
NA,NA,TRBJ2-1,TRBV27,CASSPHLAYNEQFF,TGTGCCAGCAGTCCTCACCTAGCGTACAATGAGCAGTTCTTC
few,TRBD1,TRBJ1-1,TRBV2,CASTRPTGAEAFF,TGTGCCAGCACACGACCGACAGGGGCCGAAGCTTTCTTT
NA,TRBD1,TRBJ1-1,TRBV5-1,CASSPTGDTEAFF,TGCGCCAGCAGCCCGACAGGGGACACTGAAGCTTTCTTT
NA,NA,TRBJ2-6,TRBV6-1,CASSETGAPGANVLTF,TGTGCCAGCAGTGAAACTGGGGCGCCTGGGGCCAACGTCCTGACTTTC
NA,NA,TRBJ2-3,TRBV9,CASSVDPTRSTDTQYF,TGTGCCAGCAGCGTTGATCCGACTCGGAGCACAGATACGCAGTATTTT
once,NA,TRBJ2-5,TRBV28,CASRRIEGYQETQYF,TGTGCCAGCAGACGAATAGAGGGGTACCAAGAGACCCAGTACTTC
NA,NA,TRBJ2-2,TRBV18,CASSLSGLLTGELFF,TGTGCCAGCTCACTCTCGGGGCTGCTGACCGGGGAGCTGTTTTTT
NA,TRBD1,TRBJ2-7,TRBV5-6,CASSSRQGAYEQYF,TGTGCCAGCAGCTCGCGACAGGGGGCTTACGAGCAGTACTTC
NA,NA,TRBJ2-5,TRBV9,CASSAAGRAGQETQYF,TGTGCCAGCAGCGCCGCCGGGCGGGCCGGTCAAGAGACCCAGTACTTC
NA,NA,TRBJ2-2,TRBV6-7,CASNLLPFGGSNTGELFF,TGTGCCAGCAATCTCCTCCCCTTTGGCGGGTCGAACACCGGGGAGCTGTTTTTT
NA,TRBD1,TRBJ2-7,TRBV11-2,CASSSQGATYEQYF,TGTGCCAGCAGCTCACAGGGGGCAACCTACGAGCAGTACTTC
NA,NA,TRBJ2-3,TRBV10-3,CAISEHPGSTDTQYF,TGTGCCATCAGTGAGCACCCAGGGAGCACAGATACGCAGTATTTT
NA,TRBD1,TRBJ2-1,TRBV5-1,CASLRSTGGGEQFF,TGCGCCAGTCTGAGATCGACAGGGGGAGGTGAGCAGTTCTTC
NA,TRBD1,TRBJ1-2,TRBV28,CASSSLTGVYGYTF,TGTGCCAGCAGTTCCTTGACAGGGGTCTATGGCTACACCTTC
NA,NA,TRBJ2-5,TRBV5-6,CASSLGGLGVVETQYF,TGTGCCAGCAGCTTGGGAGGTCTAGGAGTTGTTGAGACCCAGTACTTC
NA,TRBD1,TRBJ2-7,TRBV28,CASSPPGDRAYEQYF,TGTGCCAGCAGTCCTCCGGGGGACAGGGCCTACGAGCAGTACTTC
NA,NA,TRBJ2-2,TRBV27,CASSPPGGRGGTGELFF,TGTGCCAGCAGTCCCCCCGGGGGGAGAGGGGGGACCGGGGAGCTGTTTTTT
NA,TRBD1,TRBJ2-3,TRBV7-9,CASSQLRQGGTDTQYF,TGTGCCAGCAGCCAGTTAAGACAGGGAGGCACAGATACGCAGTATTTT
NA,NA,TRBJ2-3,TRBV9,CASSVALTSGTDTQYF,TGTGCCAGCAGCGTAGCTTTAACAAGCGGCACAGATACGCAGTATTTT
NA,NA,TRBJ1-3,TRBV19,CASSQGSSGNTIYF,TGTGCCAGTAGTCAGGGGAGCTCTGGAAACACCATATATTTT
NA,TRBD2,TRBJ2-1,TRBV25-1,CASRRDYYNEQFF,TGTGCCAGCAGACGGGACTACTACAATGAGCAGTTCTTC
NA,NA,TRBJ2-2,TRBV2,CASTVDTGELFF,TGTGCCAGCACTGTTGACACCGGGGAGCTGTTTTTT
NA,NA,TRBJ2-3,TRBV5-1,CASSLGAGADTQYF,TGCGCCAGCAGCTTGGGCGCCGGGGCAGATACGCAGTATTTT
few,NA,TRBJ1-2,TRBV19,CASSMSRDTHGYTF,TGTGCCAGTAGTATGAGCCGGGACACCCATGGCTACACCTTC
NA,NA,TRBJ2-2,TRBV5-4,CASSLGWKDRGTGELFF,TGTGCCAGCAGCTTGGGGTGGAAGGATCGCGGCACCGGGGAGCTGTTTTTT
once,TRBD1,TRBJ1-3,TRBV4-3,CASSQQTGAGNTIYF,TGCGCCAGCAGCCAACAGACAGGGGCTGGAAACACCATATATTTT
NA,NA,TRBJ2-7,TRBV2,CASSLDRGPPGLAGALYEQYF,TGTGCCAGCTCGTTAGACAGGGGGCCTCCCGGGCTAGCGGGAGCCCTCTACGAGCAGTACTTC
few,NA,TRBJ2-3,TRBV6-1,CASSELIPGGLGTDTQYF,TGTGCCAGCAGTGAGCTCATACCTGGGGGTCTTGGCACAGATACGCAGTATTTT
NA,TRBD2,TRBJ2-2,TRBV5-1,CASSVRGLAGETGELFF,TGCGCCAGCAGCGTAAGGGGACTAGCGGGAGAAACCGGGGAGCTGTTTTTT
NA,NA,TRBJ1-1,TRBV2,CASGTQATDGSLEAFF,TGTGCCAGCGGAACCCAAGCTACGGACGGATCCCTTGAAGCTTTCTTT
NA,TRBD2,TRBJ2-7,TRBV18,CASSPRPLTGGLAGGPEEQYF,TGTGCCAGCTCACCACGACCGCTGACAGGGGGGCTAGCGGGAGGGCCGGAAGAGCAGTACTTC
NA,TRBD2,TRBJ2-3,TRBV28,CASSFRGGTHPTDTQYF,TGTGCCAGCAGTTTCCGGGGGGGGACACATCCCACAGATACGCAGTATTTT
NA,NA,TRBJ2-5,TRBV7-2,CASSLGEATQYF,TGTGCCAGCAGCCTGGGTGAAGCGACCCAGTACTTC
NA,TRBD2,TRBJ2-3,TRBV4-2,CASSQDTAGGMDTQYF,TGTGCCAGCAGCCAAGATACCGCGGGAGGGATGGATACGCAGTATTTT
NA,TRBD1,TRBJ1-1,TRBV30,CAWEGKRTGKAFF,TGTGCCTGGGAAGGGAAGAGGACAGGGAAAGCTTTCTTT
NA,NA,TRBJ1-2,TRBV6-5,CASLDSNYGYTF,TGTGCCAGCCTGGACTCTAACTATGGCTACACCTTC
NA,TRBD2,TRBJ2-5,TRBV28,CASTYHPGGSQETQYF,TGTGCCAGCACCTACCACCCCGGGGGGTCACAAGAGACCCAGTACTTC
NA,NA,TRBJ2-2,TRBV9,CASSVVAGELFF,TGTGCCAGCAGCGTAGTAGCCGGGGAGCTGTTTTTT
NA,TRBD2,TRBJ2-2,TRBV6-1,CASSEYMGTSGNTHTGELFF,TGTGCCAGCAGTGAATACATGGGGACTAGCGGGAATACCCACACCGGGGAGCTGTTTTTT
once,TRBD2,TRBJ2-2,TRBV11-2,CASRNSGSNTGELFF,TGTGCCAGCAGAAATAGCGGGAGCAACACCGGGGAGCTGTTTTTT